The clone carrying this TCR beta chain was seen only a few times. Its antigen is as yet unknown. Germline is not matched at one junction end, which may reflect a read error. TCRdb analysed the reads with MiXCR anew, one entry per CDR3 protein. The sample has 300,000 to 400,000 distinct CDR3 sequences, 25% seen once. The CDR3 consists of 14 residues. Germline CDR1 reads SGHTA; CDR2 reads FQGNSA. The source of the sample is a study of T cell repertoires in cytomegalovirus infection. Study as a whole: The authors used CMV epitopes that were HLA-C-restricted (recently identified) and HLA-B-restricted (well studied). Public TCR beta signatures provided an indication of both CMV infection and a matching HLA type.

Broader study findings: The ex vivo response showed dominance by HLA-C-restricted CMV-specific TCR beta clonotypes.

The sample was cultured PBMCs, taken from culture after CMV antigen stimulation. The genes are TRBV7-2 and TRBJ2-1; D uncertain. The clonotype was recovered from a human donor in good health (CMV status not recorded). Some clones in this sample may be carry-over from other donors' samples. The CDR3 nucleotides read TGTGCCTGCAGCATATCGGGTTACGGTGAGAAGCAGTTCTTC. Its translation is CACSISGYGEKQFF. Full variable domain (missing parts from reference TRBV7-2 and TRBJ2-1): GAGVSQSPSNKVTEKGKDVELRCDPISGHTALYWYRQSLGQGLEFLIYFQGNSAPDKSGLPSDRFSAERTGGSVSTLTIQRTQQEDSAVYLCACSISGYGEKQFFGPGTRLTVL.